This TCR beta chain was identified during a study of blood T cell repertoires in COVID-19. The wider study: There were acute and convalescent COVID-19 samples, and they came from the United States, Italy and Spain. Sample material is recorded as cDNA or gDNA derived from T cells, B-cell-depleted T cells, or PBMCs.

With 0 bases removed from V and 4 bases from J, the gap between germline ends came to 6 bases. The CDR3 runs 13 residues. Looked up from germline, CDR1 is SGDLS and CDR2 is YYNGEE. Authors' analysis steps: Reference gene primer amplification in the assay estimated nucleated cell counts. The data were produced by immunoSEQ multiplex PCR, yet TCRdb's version contains in-frame clones alone and is incomplete. V and J calls and clone size are copied from that table; D and trimming were computed from the DNA. The data hold 97,000 or so clones, with around 90% observed a single time. The rearrangement links TRBV9 to TRBJ2-3; D might be TRBD2 (5 bases). Input material: peripheral blood. The sequence was collected from a man aged 45-60 years with active or convalescent COVID-19. Here the CDR3 reads CASSVVGADTQYF. CDR3 bases: TGTGCCAGCAGCGTAGTGGGAGCAGATACGCAGTATTTT. Drawing the rest from reference TRBV9 and TRBJ2-3, the complete variable domain is DSGVTQTPKHLITATGQRVTLRCSPRSGDLSVYWYQQSLDQGLQFLIQYYNGEERAKGNILERFSAQQFPDLHSELNLSSLELGDSALYFCASSVVGADTQYFGPGTRLTVL.